The 9 T cell receptor beta chains below come from one sample, sequenced in a study of T-cell memory formation after mild COVID-19. TCRdb independently ran MiXCR on the 5' RACE reads; one entry per CDR3 protein. The sample lists approximately 12,000 distinct CDR3 sequences, about 16% occurring once. Sequencing was carried out using PBMCs or a T cell subset sorted from them (not recorded which). Receptor source: a man younger than 30 who had mild COVID-19 (a few samples of this study predate the infection). Cell type and time point are not known.

This clonotype was seen repeatedly, ten times or more. This chain uses TRBV7-9 with TRBJ2-7; D is possibly TRBD2 (5 bases). Germline loops: CDR1 SEHNR, CDR2 FQNEAQ (reference sequence). This CDR3 comprises 14 residues. The CDR3 DNA follows: TGTGCCAGCAGCTTAGTTCGGAGGTCCTTCGAGCAGTACGTC. Translating gives CASSLVRRSFEQYV.

The chain combines TRBV12-3 or TRBV12-4 with TRBJ2-3; 9 nucleotides match TRBD2. Germline trimming cut 3 bases from V and 1 base from J; bases unmatched to any gene: 11. The CDR3 totals 18 residues. DNA for the CDR3: TGTGCCAGCAGTTTTGTGGTTGGCGGGGGGGCTCGCACAGATACGCAGTATTTT. Encoded protein: CASSFVVGGGARTDTQYF.

The genes are TRBV18 and TRBJ1-4, with D unresolved. V was cut by 1 base and J by 2 bases, with 8 bases left in between. Germline V lookup: CDR1 KGHSH, CDR2 LQKENI. CDR3 length equals 15 residues. CDR3: CASSPRYWTNEKLFF. The CDR3 nucleotides are TGTGCCAGCTCACCACGTTATTGGACTAATGAAAAACTGTTTTTT.

The J gene is TRBJ1-3, the V gene TRBV4-1; TRBD1 aligns across 7 bases. The junction had 6 bases not matched to a gene; V was cut back by 3 bases and J by 1 base. The CDR3 has 16 residues. CDR1 and CDR2 (germline): MGHRA, YSYEKL. As DNA, the CDR3 is TGCGCCAGCAGCCAGGGCCACAGGGGATCTGGAAACACCATATATTTT. This encodes CASSQGHRGSGNTIYF.

In this sample, this clonotype turned up a few times. The chain carries TRBV4-1 and TRBJ2-2; D is possibly TRBD1 or TRBD2 (5 bases each). This CDR3 has 18 residues. Deletions cut 4 bases from V and 2 bases from J, with 20 bases between. Germline V gene sequence: CDR1 MGHRA, CDR2 YSYEKL. The CDR3, as DNA: TGCGCCAGCAGCCTAAGGGACCCAACTAGTCTTAACACCGGGGAGCTGTTTTTT. It encodes CASSLRDPTSLNTGELFF.

This clonotype was counted a few times. The chain is built from TRBV10-3 and TRBJ1-4; the D gene is possibly TRBD1 (6 bases). The V end lost 4 bases, the J end lost 7 bases, and 10 bases lay between the germline ends. CDR1 ENHRY and CDR2 SYGVKD come from the germline V gene. The CDR3 loop spans 13 amino acids. The CDR3 region has the DNA TGTGCCATCAGTGTTTCAGGGGCTGAAAAACTGTTTTTT. It codes for CAISVSGAEKLFF.

This clonotype has just a few counts. The V call is TRBV19, the J call TRBJ2-3; D is unclear. CDR1 LNHDA and CDR2 SQIVND come from the germline V gene (reference sequence). Trimming removed 4 bases from V and 8 bases from J, with 19 bases in between. The CDR3 contains 15 residues. CDR3 residues: CASSRYSTSLGTQYF. CDR3 nucleotides: TGTGCCAGTAGTAGGTACAGCACCTCACTGGGTACGCAGTATTTT.

The chain uses TRBV7-9 and TRBJ2-2; the D is unclear. Germline values: CDR1 SEHNR, CDR2 FQNEAQ (reference sequence). The CDR3 spans 16 residues. Trimming shortened V by 0 bases and J by 5 bases, and 13 bases separated the two germline ends. CDR3 nucleotides: TGTGCCAGCAGCTTAGCCCCCCAGCAGTTAACCGGGGAGCTGTTTTTT. It is translated as CASSLAPQQLTGELFF.

This clonotype was picked up many times. This sequence joins TRBV7-6 and TRBJ1-5; 8 positions agree with TRBD1. The germline CDR1 and CDR2 sequences are SGHVS and FNYEAQ. The CDR3 length is 19 residues. Trimming cost V 2 bases and J 4 bases; bases outside gene matches: 16. Here the CDR3 reads CASSLPGQVTGWGNQPQHF. In DNA form, the CDR3 reads TGTGCCAGCAGCTTACCGGGACAGGTGACGGGATGGGGGAATCAGCCCCAGCATTTT.